The clone carrying this TCR beta chain occurred a few times. Antigen: not known. The entire patient cohort was treatment-naive prior to thyroid surgery. In the source study's methods: The distant-metastasis classifier for papillary thyroid cancer was built from CDR3 differences across clinicopathological groups. TCRdb called clones again from the PCR reads with MiXCR. TCRdb, not the authors, supplied the V and J calls. The sample carries roughly 59,000 clones, about 16% recorded once. This sample is drawn from a study of metastatic and nonmetastatic thyroid tumors. General observations from the study: Across blood and tumor, TCR beta diversity in malignant thyroid tumors was reportedly significantly higher than in benign nodules.

The V end lost 6 bases, the J end lost 4 bases, and 7 bases lay between the germline ends. The germline CDR1 and CDR2 sequences are LNHNV and YYDKDF (reference sequence). CDR3 length: 12 residues. The clonotype comes from a male donor with papillary thyroid cancer or a benign thyroid nodule (not recorded which). Some clones in this sample may be carry-over from other donors' samples. Sequencing was done on a sample of blood. The chain has TRBV15 and TRBJ1-3; no reliable D call. CDR3 nucleotides: TGTGCCACCAGAAGGACCGGAAACACCATATATTTT. Amino acids: CATRRTGNTIYF.